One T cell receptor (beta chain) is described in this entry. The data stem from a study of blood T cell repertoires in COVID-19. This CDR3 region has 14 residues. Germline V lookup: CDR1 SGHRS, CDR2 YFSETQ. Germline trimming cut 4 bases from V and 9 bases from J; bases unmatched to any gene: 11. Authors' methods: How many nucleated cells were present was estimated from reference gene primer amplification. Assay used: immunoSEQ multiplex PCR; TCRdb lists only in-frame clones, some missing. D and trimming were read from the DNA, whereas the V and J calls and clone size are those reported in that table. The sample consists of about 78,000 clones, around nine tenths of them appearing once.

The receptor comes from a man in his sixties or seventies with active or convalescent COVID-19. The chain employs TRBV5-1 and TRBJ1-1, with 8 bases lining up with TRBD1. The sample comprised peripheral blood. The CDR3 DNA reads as TGCGCCAGCAGCCTTCGCATTGACAGGGGTAAAGCTTTCTTT. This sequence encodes CASSLRIDRGKAFF.